This passage covers 19 T cell receptor beta chains from one sample sequenced in a study of cytomegalovirus exposure and HLA in healthy donors. TCRdb's table, derived via immunoSEQ multiplex PCR, lists solely in-frame clones and lacks some. Of 90,000 to 150,000 clones in the sample, approximately 81% were seen once. Material for sequencing was PBMCs. The source is a woman aged 25 to 39 in good health and CMV-seronegative.

The count of this clone is one. V is TRBV6-5 and J is TRBJ1-2; 7 bases are a match to TRBD1. The CDR3 sequence is 13 residues long. V shed 6 bases, J shed 3 bases, and the junction held 4 bases outside the gene matches. Germline CDR1 reads MNHEY; CDR2 reads SVGAGI. The CDR3 DNA is TGTGCCAGCAGCCGGGACAGCGACTATGGCTACACCTTC. It encodes CASSRDSDYGYTF.

V usage is TRBV19 and J usage is TRBJ2-5, with 7 bases identical to TRBD2. The V gene end was trimmed by 4 bases and the J gene end by 5 bases; junction bases not matched to a gene: 7. Looked up from germline, CDR1 is LNHDA and CDR2 is SQIVND (reference sequence). The CDR3 length is 14 residues. In nucleotides, the CDR3 is TGTGCCAGTAGTACCCCCTTGGGAGGGGAGACCCAGTACTTC. Residues: CASSTPLGGETQYF.

CDR3 bases: TGTGCCAGCAGCACGTACAGGGTCGAGCAGTACTTC. Its protein is CASSTYRVEQYF. The chain links TRBV11-3 to TRBJ2-7; perhaps TRBD1 as D (6 bases). V was pared by 5 bases and J by 6 bases, with 11 bases between. The CDR3 is made up of 12 amino acids. The germline V gene has CDR1 SGHNT and CDR2 YENEEA.

The chain couples TRBV5-8 to TRBJ1-1; D unresolved. The germline V gene has CDR1 SGHTS and CDR2 YDEGEE. The CDR3 is made up of 13 amino acids. V shed 2 bases and J shed 1 base, with 6 bases lying between them. The chain's CDR3 is CASSFRSNTEAFF. The CDR3 region has the DNA TGTGCCAGCAGCTTTAGATCGAACACTGAAGCTTTCTTT.

The chain uses TRBV19 and TRBJ1-2; 7 bases line up with TRBD1. From germline, CDR1 is LNHDA and CDR2 SQIVND (reference sequence). Unmatched junction bases numbered 4, after V lost 0 bases and J lost 0 bases. The CDR3 length is 16 residues. For the CDR3, the DNA is TGTGCCAGTAGTATAGATCCCGGGACAGCTAACTATGGCTACACCTTC. As protein: CASSIDPGTANYGYTF.

This chain connects TRBV7-2 to TRBJ2-3; D uncertain. V was shortened by 5 bases and J by 2 bases, with 14 bases between the two germline ends. The CDR3 contains 15 residues. Germline V gives CDR1 SGHTA, CDR2 FQGNSA. The CDR3 is CASSPLGRSTDTQYF. The CDR3 DNA reads TGTGCCAGCAGCCCCTTGGGCAGATCCACAGATACGCAGTATTTT.

The CDR3 DNA is TGTGCCAGCAGGAAAGGCCGGGAGAACACTGAAGCTTTCTTT. It yields the protein CASRKGRENTEAFF. The chain links TRBV7-3 to TRBJ1-1; no clear D gene. The V gene's germline CDR1 is SGHTA and CDR2 FQGTGA. V lost 6 bases and J lost 1, with 12 bases in between. This CDR3 spans 14 amino acids.

This clone has only one observation. The chain combines TRBV18 with TRBJ2-3; a weak D match, TRBD1 (6 bases). The CDR3 is made up of 13 amino acids. Per germline, CDR1 KGHSH and CDR2 LQKENI. V dropped 8 bases and J dropped 0 bases, with 9 bases sitting between them. The CDR3 reads CASNRASTDTQYF. The DNA for the CDR3 is TGTGCCAGCAACAGGGCTAGCACAGATACGCAGTATTTT.

The rearrangement uses TRBV5-1 and TRBJ2-3; no clear D. The V end was cut by 0 bases, the J end by 6 bases, with 8 bases between. The CDR3 consists of 13 residues. From germline, CDR1 is SGHRS and CDR2 YFSETQ. Here the CDR3 reads CASSLASGDTQYF. The CDR3 DNA follows: TGCGCCAGCAGCTTGGCCTCGGGTGATACGCAGTATTTT.

CDR3 loop: CASSQSGGTRKETQYF. CDR3 DNA: TGCGCCAGCAGCCAAAGCGGGGGTACAAGGAAAGAGACCCAGTACTTC. V is TRBV5-1 and J is TRBJ2-5; 8 nucleotides match TRBD2. CDR1 is SGHRS, CDR2 YFSETQ, per germline. The J segment lost 3 bases and the V segment lost 4 bases, leaving 11 bases of the junction unmatched. The CDR3 spans 16 residues.

This clone was seen a few times. The V call is TRBV6-6, the J call TRBJ1-6; no clear D gene. Deletions cut 9 bases from V and 5 bases from J, with 11 bases between. CDR3 length: 13 amino acids. Germline loops: CDR1 MNHNY, CDR2 SVGAGI (reference sequence). This CDR3 reads CASHAVDNSPLHF. The CDR3 bases are TGTGCCAGTCACGCGGTGGATAATTCACCCCTCCACTTT.

This chain links TRBV2 with TRBJ1-2; a possible D gene is TRBD1 (5 bases). Germline CDR1 reads SNHLY; CDR2 reads FYNNEI. The CDR3 length is 13 residues. The germline V and J ends were trimmed by 6 bases and 4 bases, with 12 bases remaining between them. CDR3 loop: CASSATESYGYTF. In DNA, the CDR3 is TGTGCCAGCAGCGCGACAGAGTCCTATGGCTACACCTTC.

V usage is TRBV5-4 and J usage is TRBJ2-2, with D possibly TRBD1 on 6 matching bases. The CDR3 runs to 15 residues. The germline V gene encodes CDR1 SGHNT and CDR2 YYREEE (reference sequence). The V and J ends lost 5 bases and 4 bases respectively, with 15 bases between them. CDR3 region: CASRKEAGVTGELFF. CDR3 nucleotide sequence: TGTGCCAGCAGAAAGGAGGCAGGGGTCACCGGGGAGCTGTTTTTT.

The chain recombines TRBV2 with TRBJ1-1, with a weak D call TRBD1 (5 bases). The CDR3 is made up of 14 amino acids. Germline loops: CDR1 SNHLY, CDR2 FYNNEI. The ends were cut back, 8 bases at V and 1 base at J, with 14 bases in the middle. The CDR3 DNA is TGTGCCAGCTTTCGTTCAACAGGGAACACTGAAGCTTTCTTT. This encodes CASFRSTGNTEAFF.

V gene TRBV9 combines with J gene TRBJ1-2, with D possibly matching TRBD1 (6 bases). The CDR3 runs 17 residues. Trimming cost V 3 bases and J 5 bases, with 23 bases left between them. Germline V gene lookup returns CDR1 SGDLS and CDR2 YYNGEE. The CDR3 reads CASSAGPSGQTKYGYTF. The CDR3 DNA follows: TGTGCCAGCAGCGCAGGACCAAGTGGACAGACGAAATATGGCTACACCTTC.

This sequence joins TRBV11-3 and TRBJ2-2, with TRBD2 as a possible D gene (5 bases). Trimming took 1 base from V and 3 from J, leaving 24 bases between them. This CDR3 spans 20 amino acids. Germline V lookup: CDR1 SGHNT, CDR2 YENEEA. This CDR3 reads CASSLAPFGSVGTDTGELFF. The CDR3 coding sequence is TGTGCCAGCAGCTTAGCACCCTTTGGGAGCGTTGGCACGGACACCGGGGAGCTGTTTTTT.

This clone occurred once. This rearrangement joins TRBV27 to TRBJ1-5; 9 nucleotides align to TRBD1. Losses at the gene ends were 2 bases for V and 5 bases for J; bases not matched to a gene: 7. The CDR3 has 16 amino acids. From germline, CDR1 is MNHEY and CDR2 SMNVEV (reference sequence). The CDR3 DNA follows: TGTGCCAGCAGTTTAACGGGACAGGGAACACATCAGCCCCAGCATTTT. Its protein product is CASSLTGQGTHQPQHF.

The J gene is TRBJ2-7, the V gene TRBV11-2; 7 nucleotides match TRBD1. CDR3 length: 16 residues. The germline CDR1 and CDR2 sequences are SGHAT and FQNNGV. With V trimmed by 4 bases and J by 3 bases, 12 bases remained unmatched. CDR3: CASSSARDSRYYEQYF. The CDR3 DNA sequence: TGTGCCAGCAGCTCTGCCCGGGACAGCCGGTACTACGAGCAGTACTTC.

The V gene is TRBV15, the J gene TRBJ1-6; 9 positions match TRBD1. With V trimmed by 0 bases and J by 6 bases, 3 bases remained unmatched. CDR1 LNHNV and CDR2 YYDKDF come from the germline V gene (reference sequence). This CDR3 spans 16 amino acids. This CDR3 is CATSREQGAFNSPLHF. The DNA for the CDR3 is TGTGCCACCAGCAGAGAACAGGGGGCTTTTAATTCACCCCTCCACTTT.